The T cell receptor (beta chain) described here comes from a study of technical replicates of blood from several donors (dated by TCRdb to 2017 to 2019). CDR3 length: 17 amino acids, cysteine to phenylalanine. Here the CDR3 DNA is all that survives: 51 bases in frame from base 1. Between the V and J ends, shortened by 6 bases and 2 bases respectively, the junction contains 20 bases. The germline V gene encodes CDR1 MDHEN and CDR2 SYDVKM. For this clone: Which antigen it targets is not known. Base-call qualities are not available, and no considerably larger clone is one nucleotide away.

Library method: the immunoSEQ multiplex PCR assay. TCRdb retrieved this table from immuneACCESS and kept in-frame rearrangements only. Not all clones are present; in checked studies, unresolved V genes account for under half, and no reason is known for the remainder. The sample records tens of thousands of clones, approximately 96% of which are singletons. The top ten clones comprise roughly 0.3% of the sample. This receptor was identified in a human donor in good health. The chain links TRBV28 with TRBJ1-5; the D segment cannot be called with confidence. The sample consisted of T cells isolated from PBMCs. Here the CDR3 is given as CASRPGPWESGNQPQHF. The nucleotides are TGTGCCAGCAGGCCCGGACCATGGGAGTCTGGCAATCAGCCCCAGCATTTT.